This T cell receptor (beta chain) came from a study of blood T cell repertoires in COVID-19. Germline V CDR1 and CDR2: GTSNPN, SVGIG (reference sequence). V dropped 2 bases and J dropped 5 bases, with 16 bases sitting between them. The length of the CDR3 is 15 residues. This clone was recorded only once. The data were produced by immunoSEQ multiplex PCR, yet TCRdb's version contains in-frame clones alone and is incomplete. Of about 200,000 clones in the sample, around 85% were seen once. The sequencing input was peripheral blood. This rearrangement joins TRBV30 to TRBJ1-5; D uncertain. The clonotype was recovered from a man between 60 and 75 years old with COVID-19, enrolled during active disease. As DNA, the CDR3 is TGTGCCTGGAGTTCCCTGGTGCAGAATCATCAGCCCCAGCATTTT. This codes for CAWSSLVQNHQPQHF.